One sample yielded the 5 T cell receptor beta chains listed below, sequenced in a study of OX40 agonist ivuxolimab in advanced cancers. The assay was immunoSEQ multiplex PCR, and TCRdb's table has in-frame clones only and misses some. The table includes more than 20,000 clones, just over 90% detected once. This material consisted of CD4+ or CD8+ T cells sorted from blood, taken in a trial of the OX40 agonist ivuxolimab. These TCRs come from an adult with an advanced solid tumor such as melanoma, head and neck, liver or kidney cancer.

This clone has only one observation. This chain links TRBV4-1 with TRBJ2-5, with D perhaps assigned TRBD1 or TRBD2 (5 bases each). The J call may be faulty, since TRBJ2-7 better matches the DNA end. The CDR3 runs to 17 residues. Germline V gene sequence: CDR1 MGHRA, CDR2 YSYEKL. CDR3 bases: TGCGCCAGCAGCCAAGCTGGGGCCGGGAACAGCCCCTACGAGCAGTACTTC. Translated: CASSQAGAGNSPYEQYF.

This clone was recorded only once. The rearrangement uses TRBV2 and TRBJ1-3; D gene ambiguous. The CDR3 extends over 16 amino acids. Germline loops: CDR1 SNHLY, CDR2 FYNNEI. Trimming took 4 bases from V and 0 from J, leaving 13 bases between them. DNA for the CDR3: TGTGCCAGCAGTGGGTTGGGCCCCAGCTCTGGAAACACCATATATTTT. It yields the protein CASSGLGPSSGNTIYF.

This chain links TRBV11-2 with TRBJ1-1; 9 bases are shared with TRBD1. Germline V gene data show CDR1 as SGHAT and CDR2 as FQNNGV. V gave up 4 bases and J gave up 6 bases; unmatched junction bases: 6. The CDR3 extends over 14 amino acids. The CDR3 region is CASSSGTGFPEAFF. Written as DNA, the CDR3 is TGTGCCAGCAGCTCCGGGACAGGGTTCCCTGAAGCTTTCTTT. Full variable domain (outside the CDR3, taken from reference TRBV11-2 and TRBJ1-1): EAGVAQSPRYKIIEKRQSVAFWCNPISGHATLYWYQQILGQGPKLLIQFQNNGVVDDSQLPKDRFSAERLKGVDSTLKIQPAKLEDSAVYLCASSSGTGFPEAFFGQGTRLTVV.

The chain carries TRBV11-2 and TRBJ2-1, with D uncertain. The germline V and J ends were trimmed by 1 base and 6 bases, with 4 bases remaining between them. The length of the CDR3 is 12 residues. CDR1 is SGHAT, CDR2 FQNNGV, per germline. CDR3 coding DNA: TGTGCCAGCAGCTTAGGTACCAATGAGCAGTTCTTC. The encoded protein is CASSLGTNEQFF. Combining the CDR3 with reference TRBV11-2 and TRBJ2-1 gives the whole variable domain EAGVAQSPRYKIIEKRQSVAFWCNPISGHATLYWYQQILGQGPKLLIQFQNNGVVDDSQLPKDRFSAERLKGVDSTLKIQPAKLEDSAVYLCASSLGTNEQFFGPGTRLTVL.

This sequence joins TRBV5-1 and TRBJ2-7; D may be TRBD2 (6 bases). Germline lookup yields CDR1 SGHRS and CDR2 YFSETQ. The CDR3 covers 18 residues. V shed 4 bases and J shed 3 bases, with 26 bases lying between them. The CDR3 region has the DNA TGCGCCAGCAGCCCACAAGGGGACGGAGGGCTTGGTGTCTACGAGCAGTACTTC. Translating gives CASSPQGDGGLGVYEQYF.